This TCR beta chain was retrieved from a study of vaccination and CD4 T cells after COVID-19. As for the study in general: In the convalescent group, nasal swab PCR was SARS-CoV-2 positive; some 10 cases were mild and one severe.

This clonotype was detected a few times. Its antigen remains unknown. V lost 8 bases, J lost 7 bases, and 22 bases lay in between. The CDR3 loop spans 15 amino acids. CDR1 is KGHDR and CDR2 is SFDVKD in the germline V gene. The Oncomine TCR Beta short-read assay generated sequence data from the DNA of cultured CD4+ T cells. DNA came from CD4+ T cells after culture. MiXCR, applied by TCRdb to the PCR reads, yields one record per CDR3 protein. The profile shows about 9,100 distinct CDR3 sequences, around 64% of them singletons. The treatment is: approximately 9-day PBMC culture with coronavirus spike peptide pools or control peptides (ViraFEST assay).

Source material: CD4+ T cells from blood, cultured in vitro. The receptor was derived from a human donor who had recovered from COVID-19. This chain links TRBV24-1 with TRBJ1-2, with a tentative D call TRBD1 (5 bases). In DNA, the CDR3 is TGTGCCACCACTGGTTGGGGACGGCCCAGGCGTGGCTACACCTTC. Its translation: CATTGWGRPRRGYTF.